This T cell receptor beta chain was documented in a study of T-cell memory formation after mild COVID-19. Broader study findings: CD4+ contracting clones were mainly CM and EM; CD8+ ones, EMRA. Later expanders leaned CD4+, whereas clones that contracted between day 15 and 85 were balanced CD4/CD8. The study detected some responding clones in pre-infection memory, suggesting cross-reactive memory joined.

The TCR alpha and TCR beta cDNA libraries, bearing sample barcodes and UMIs, were generated by 5'RACE using constant-segment primers. TCRdb analysed the 5' RACE reads with MiXCR anew, one entry per CDR3 protein. The sample yields around 110,000 distinct CDR3 sequences, around an eighth seen once. This clonotype was observed a handful of times. Its antigen remains unknown. CDR3 length equals 14 residues. V gave up 2 bases and J gave up 2 bases, with 10 bases separating them. CDR1 is ENHRY, CDR2 SYGVKD, per germline. The chain recombines TRBV10-3 with TRBJ2-7; a possible D gene is TRBD1 (7 bases). The sequenced sample was PBMCs or a T cell subset sorted from them (not recorded which). This clonotype was sampled from a man in his late teens or twenties who had mild COVID-19 (a few samples of this study predate the infection). Cell type and time point are not known. The CDR3 coding sequence is TGTGCCATCAGTGAGGGAGGGGGCCCCTACGAGCAGTACGTC. It translates to CAISEGGGPYEQYV.